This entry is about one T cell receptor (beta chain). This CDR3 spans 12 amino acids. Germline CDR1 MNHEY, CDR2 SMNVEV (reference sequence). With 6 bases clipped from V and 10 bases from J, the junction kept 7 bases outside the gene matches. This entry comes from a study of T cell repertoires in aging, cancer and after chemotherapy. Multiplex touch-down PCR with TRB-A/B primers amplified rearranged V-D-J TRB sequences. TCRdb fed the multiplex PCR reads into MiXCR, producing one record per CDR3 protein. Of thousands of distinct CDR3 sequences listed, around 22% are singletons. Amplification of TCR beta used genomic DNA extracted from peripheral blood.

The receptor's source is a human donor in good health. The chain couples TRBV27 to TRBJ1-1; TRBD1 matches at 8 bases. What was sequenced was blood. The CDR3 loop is CASSPVTGAAFF. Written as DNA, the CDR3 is TGTGCCAGCAGCCCCGTGACAGGGGCAGCTTTCTTT.